The 31 T cell receptor beta chains listed next were all sequenced from one sample in a study of blood T cells in healthy people across ages. The second PCR ran roughly 6 to 11 cycles with a sample-barcoded 5' primer and J-beta primers. Via MiXCR, TCRdb re-called the 5' RACE reads, giving one row per CDR3 protein. The sample contains 2 million or so distinct CDR3 sequences, around 48% of which appear only once. The sequencing input was blood. The receptors originated from a woman aged 35 to 49 in good health.

V usage is TRBV7-2 and J usage is TRBJ2-7; 7 nucleotides match TRBD2. The CDR3 is 17 amino acids. Germline CDR1 SGHTA, CDR2 FQGNSA. Unmatched junction bases numbered 11, after V lost 1 base and J lost 2 bases. The CDR3 bases are TGTGCCAGCAGCTTAGTGGGGGGGAGTCAGCAGACCTACGAGCAGTACTTC. Encoded protein: CASSLVGGSQQTYEQYF.

The table lists this clonotype with a few counts. J is TRBJ2-5 and V is TRBV7-2; TRBD2 matches at 7 bases. From germline, CDR1 is SGHTA and CDR2 FQGNSA. J was trimmed by 11 bases and V by 5 bases; bases with no gene match: 8. The CDR3 runs 12 residues. CDR3 protein: CASSRTSAEQYF. Written as DNA, the CDR3 is TGTGCCAGCAGCCGTACTAGCGCTGAGCAGTACTTC.

The chain uses TRBV27 and TRBJ1-2; 8 positions agree with TRBD1. The CDR3 sequence is 15 residues long. The germline V gene has CDR1 MNHEY and CDR2 SMNVEV (reference sequence). The V segment lost 1 base and the J segment 4 bases; nucleotides outside the gene matches: 5. CDR3 DNA: TGTGCCAGCAGTTTATTGGCAGGGGGCGGCTATGGCTACACCTTC. This sequence encodes CASSLLAGGGYGYTF.

J is TRBJ2-3 and V is TRBV20-1, with TRBD2 identical over 9 bases. The CDR3 loop spans 15 amino acids. The V and J ends lost 2 bases and 4 bases, in that order; junction bases with no gene match: 7. From germline, CDR1 is DFQATT and CDR2 SNEGSKA (reference sequence). As DNA, the CDR3 is TGCAGTGCTAGAAAGGGGCGGGGGGGCGCAGATACGCAGTATTTT. Amino acid sequence: CSARKGRGGADTQYF.

This clonotype was found a few times. The chain has TRBV12-3 or TRBV12-4 and TRBJ2-6; D unclear. This CDR3 spans 13 amino acids. Trimming took 11 bases from V and 1 from J, leaving 9 bases between them. DNA for the CDR3: TGTGCCGTGCTACGGTCTGGGGCCAACGTCCTGACTTTC. Translated, it gives CAVLRSGANVLTF.

This clonotype was seen a handful of times. The genes are TRBV7-2 and TRBJ2-7; no reliable D call. The CDR3 is 12 residues long. Germline V gene data show CDR1 as SGHTA and CDR2 as FQGNSA. The V gene lost 5 bases and the J gene lost 0 bases, with 5 bases spanning the gap. CDR3 protein: CASSARSYEQYF. CDR3 coding DNA: TGTGCCAGCAGCGCTCGCTCCTACGAGCAGTACTTC.

This clonotype showed up just once. V and J are TRBV21-1 and TRBJ1-5; the DNA was not used to check the table's D call, TRBD1. TRBV21-1 is reported as a pseudogene. The CDR3 has 21 residues. Written as DNA, the CDR3 is TGTGCCAGCAGCAAAGAATTGAGATCACGCTGGGGGGGAAGTGAGGGACAGCCCCAGCATTTT. Translation gives CASSKELRSRWGGSEGQPQHF.

The table lists this clonotype with a few counts. The rearrangement uses TRBV20-1 and TRBJ2-5; D unclear. The CDR3 contains 14 residues. Germline-derived CDR1 and CDR2 are DFQATT and SNEGSKA (reference sequence). V gave up 0 bases and J gave up 2 bases, with 10 bases separating them. The CDR3 sequence: CSARDGRGQETQYF. The CDR3 bases are TGCAGTGCTAGAGATGGGCGAGGACAAGAGACCCAGTACTTC.

In its sample, this clonotype was seen a few times. The chain is built from TRBV4-1 and TRBJ2-7; perhaps TRBD2 as D (6 bases). Germline V gene lookup returns CDR1 MGHRA and CDR2 YSYEKL. Trimming left V 1 base short and J 2 bases short, with 18 bases between. The CDR3 contains 17 residues. CDR3 sequence: CASSQVPRRDGTYEQYF. CDR3 nucleotide sequence: TGCGCCAGCAGCCAAGTCCCGAGGCGGGACGGTACCTACGAGCAGTACTTC.

A few counts support this clonotype. This chain joins TRBV28 and TRBJ2-6; a weak D match, TRBD2 (5 bases). Deletions cut 1 base from V and 0 bases from J, with 16 bases between. Germline values: CDR1 MDHEN, CDR2 SYDVKM. The CDR3 contains 19 residues. The DNA of the CDR3 is TGTGCCAGCAGTTTATTTACGCTGGTTGGGAGCTCTGGGGCCAACGTCCTGACTTTC. It encodes CASSLFTLVGSSGANVLTF.

This clonotype was seen more than once but under ten times. The V call is TRBV28, the J call TRBJ2-3, with D tentatively TRBD2 (6 bases). The V gene lost 3 bases and the J gene lost 2 bases, with 12 bases spanning the gap. CDR3 length equals 15 residues. Germline CDR1 reads MDHEN; CDR2 reads SYDVKM. CDR3 DNA: TGTGCCAGCAGTTTTCAGGGCGGGACCACAGATACGCAGTATTTT. Translated: CASSFQGGTTDTQYF.

The V gene is TRBV15, the J gene TRBJ2-2; tentatively, D is TRBD2 (6 bases). The germline V gene encodes CDR1 LNHNV and CDR2 YYDKDF (reference sequence). The CDR3 spans 14 residues. V lost 6 bases, J lost 5 bases, and 13 bases lay in between. The CDR3 spells CATSQDGGTGELFF. CDR3 coding DNA: TGTGCCACCAGTCAAGATGGGGGGACCGGGGAGCTGTTTTTT.

This clonotype was counted between two and nine times. The V gene is TRBV7-9, the J gene TRBJ1-2, with no clear D. Germline V gene lookup returns CDR1 SEHNR and CDR2 FQNEAQ (reference sequence). This CDR3 contains 15 residues. V gave up 1 base and J gave up 4 bases, with 13 bases separating them. The CDR3 here is CASSLVASPAYGYTF. For the CDR3, the DNA is TGTGCCAGCAGCTTAGTGGCCAGTCCTGCCTATGGCTACACCTTC.

The chain links TRBV2 to TRBJ2-7; TRBD1 aligns across 10 bases. This CDR3 has 16 residues. J was trimmed by 4 bases and V by 0 bases; bases with no gene match: 6. The V gene's germline CDR1 is SNHLY and CDR2 FYNNEI. The CDR3 sequence: CASSEAQVDRGYEQYF. As DNA, the CDR3 is TGTGCCAGCAGTGAAGCGCAAGTGGACAGGGGGTACGAGCAGTACTTC.

This clonotype was seen a handful of times. The chain combines TRBV7-3 with TRBJ2-5; D call uncertain. Trimming stripped 1 base from V and 5 bases from J, with 8 bases between. The CDR3 contains 13 residues. Germline V gives CDR1 SGHTA, CDR2 FQGTGA. The CDR3: CASSLKLLETQYF. The CDR3 DNA sequence: TGTGCCAGCAGCTTAAAGCTCCTGGAGACCCAGTACTTC.

V is TRBV6-5 and J is TRBJ2-4; TRBD2 is a possible D gene (6 bases). The germline V gene has CDR1 MNHEY and CDR2 SVGAGI. The CDR3 length is 16 residues. V lost 2 bases and J lost 6, with 17 bases in between. CDR3 protein: CASSYGVADGGNIQYF. The CDR3 nucleotides are TGTGCCAGCAGTTACGGGGTCGCGGACGGGGGAAACATTCAGTACTTC.

V gene TRBV5-6 combines with J gene TRBJ2-4, with TRBD2 as a possible D gene (5 bases). Looked up from germline, CDR1 is SGHDT and CDR2 is YYEEEE. With 4 bases removed from V and 0 bases from J, the gap between germline ends came to 17 bases. CDR3 length: 17 amino acids. CDR3 nucleotide sequence: TGTGCCAGCAGCCTCCGAGACCGGGGTAGAGCCAAAAACATTCAGTACTTC. It translates to CASSLRDRGRAKNIQYF. Full variable domain (missing parts from reference TRBV5-6 and TRBJ2-4): DAGVTQSPTHLIKTRGQQVTLRCSPKSGHDTVSWYQQALGQGPQFIFQYYEEEERQRGNFPDRFSGHQFPNYSSELNVNALLLGDSALYLCASSLRDRGRAKNIQYFGAGTRLSVL.

This clonotype was seen only a few times. The CDR3 here is CASSFGPTRTLNQPQHF. CDR3 in DNA: TGTGCCAGCAGCTTCGGACCCACGCGGACCCTCAATCAGCCCCAGCATTTT. The chain has TRBV7-2 and TRBJ1-5; D gene uncertain. This CDR3 spans 17 amino acids. V lost 3 bases to trimming and J lost 3 bases, with 18 bases between them. Germline V gene sequence: CDR1 SGHTA, CDR2 FQGNSA.

The sample holds a few counts of this clonotype. The CDR3 loop reads CASSVDLAGGSYEQYF. The CDR3 nucleotides read TGTGCCAGCAGCGTAGACCTAGCGGGGGGATCCTACGAGCAGTACTTC. V usage is TRBV9 and J usage is TRBJ2-7; TRBD2 matches at 11 bases. V gave up 0 bases and J gave up 1 base; unmatched junction bases: 3. The CDR3 runs to 16 residues. Per the germline V gene, CDR1 is SGDLS and CDR2 is YYNGEE. The whole variable domain, remainder taken from reference TRBV9 and TRBJ2-7, is DSGVTQTPKHLITATGQRVTLRCSPRSGDLSVYWYQQSLDQGLQFLIQYYNGEERAKGNILERFSAQQFPDLHSELNLSSLELGDSALYFCASSVDLAGGSYEQYFGPGTRLTVT.

The chain carries TRBV6-5 and TRBJ1-4; D uncertain. This CDR3 has 15 residues. The V and J ends lost 0 bases and 3 bases respectively, with 8 bases between them. Per germline, CDR1 MNHEY and CDR2 SVGAGI. DNA for the CDR3: TGTGCCAGCAGTTACTCGCCGGGTGCTAATGAAAAACTGTTTTTT. Translated, it gives CASSYSPGANEKLFF.

The V call is TRBV20-1, the J call TRBJ2-1, with 13 bases matching TRBD2. CDR1 is DFQATT, CDR2 SNEGSKA, per germline (reference sequence). The CDR3 runs to 16 residues. V lost 2 bases and J lost 11; bases outside the gene matches: 12. The CDR3 DNA reads as TGCAGTGCTAGACCACTAGCGGGGGGGGTAGTGGATAAGCAGTTCTTC. It yields the protein CSARPLAGGVVDKQFF.

This clonotype was seen a handful of times. The chain uses TRBV7-8 and TRBJ2-3, with 8 nucleotides matching TRBD2. Unmatched junction bases numbered 7, after V lost 5 bases and J lost 9 bases. This CDR3 region has 13 residues. CDR1 and CDR2 from the germline V gene are SGHVS and FQNEAQ. The CDR3, as DNA: TGTGCCAGCAGCCCCGGGGGGGGAAAAACGCAGTATTTT. It translates to CASSPGGGKTQYF.

To note about this clonotype: This may come from a read error, since a much larger clone is one base off. The chain has TRBV29-1 and TRBJ2-7; D might be TRBD1 or TRBD2, each matching 5 bases. This CDR3 has 12 amino acids. V lost 4 bases to trimming and J lost 12 bases, with 19 bases between them. The germline V gene has CDR1 SQVTM and CDR2 ANQGSEA. This CDR3 is CSVGAQMGTRYF. The CDR3 nucleotides are TGCAGCGTTGGGGCCCAGATGGGGACCCGGTACTTC.

CDR3 sequence: CASSQDWGLAQFF. CDR3 DNA sequence: TGTGCCAGCAGCCAAGATTGGGGACTAGCGCAGTTCTTC. The rearrangement links TRBV4-2 to TRBJ2-1; 9 positions match TRBD2. Germline assignment: CDR1 LGHNA and CDR2 YNFKEQ. V gave up 0 bases and J gave up 12 bases; unmatched junction bases: 3. The CDR3 has 13 residues.

This clonotype has just a few counts. The chain uses TRBV24-1 and TRBJ2-1, with TRBD1 matching over 7 bases. CDR1 is KGHDR, CDR2 SFDVKD, per germline. Losses at the gene ends were 4 bases for V and 8 bases for J; bases not matched to a gene: 10. The CDR3 is 15 residues long. DNA for the CDR3: TGTGCCACCAGTGACTTGAAGGGGGCTTGGGATGAGCAGTTCTTC. Protein: CATSDLKGAWDEQFF.

The chain has TRBV15 and TRBJ2-7; D is perhaps TRBD1 (7 bases). The end of the DNA is better explained by TRBJ2-5, so the J call may be wrong. This CDR3 has 14 residues. Germline CDR1 is LNHNV and CDR2 is YYDKDF (reference sequence). The CDR3 DNA reads TGTGCCACCAGCACTCGGACAGGAGGGGAGACCCAGTACTTC. As protein: CATSTRTGGETQYF.

V is TRBV20-1 and J is TRBJ2-1; 15 bases agree with TRBD2. CDR1 and CDR2 from the germline V gene are DFQATT and SNEGSKA (reference sequence). There are 14 residues in the CDR3. Trimming cost V 7 bases and J 7 bases; bases outside gene matches: 5. In nucleotides, the CDR3 is TGCAGTGGGATAGGACTAGCGGGGGGGAATGAGCAGTTCTTC. Its protein is CSGIGLAGGNEQFF.

The chain uses TRBV3-1 and TRBJ2-5; D possibly corresponds to TRBD2 (6 bases). Germline CDR1 LGHDT, CDR2 YNNKEL (reference sequence). Trimming took 6 bases from V and 5 from J, leaving 19 bases between them. This CDR3 spans 15 amino acids. In DNA form, the CDR3 reads TGTGCCAGCAGGCACTTCGGGGGAGCGTTGGAGACCCAGTACTTC. This encodes CASRHFGGALETQYF.

The V and J genes are TRBV13 and TRBJ2-4; the D gene is possibly TRBD2 (6 bases). Germline CDR1 and CDR2: PRHDT and FYEKMQ (reference sequence). V lost 4 bases to trimming and J lost 13 bases, with 17 bases between them. CDR3 length: 13 amino acids. The CDR3 spells CASSSGSAREQYF. Written as DNA, the CDR3 is TGTGCCAGCAGCTCCGGGTCCGCTCGGGAGCAGTACTTC.

The V call is TRBV27, the J call TRBJ1-2; D is uncertain. Trimming shortened V by 3 bases and J by 0 bases, and 11 bases separated the two germline ends. The CDR3 extends over 15 amino acids. Germline CDR1 and CDR2: MNHEY and SMNVEV (reference sequence). Here the CDR3 reads CASSFDSGTNYGYTF. The CDR3 nucleotides read TGTGCCAGCAGTTTTGACTCGGGAACTAACTATGGCTACACCTTC.

V gene TRBV28 combines with J gene TRBJ2-1; 7 bases map to TRBD1. CDR3 length: 20 amino acids. Trimming cost V 3 bases and J 4 bases; bases outside gene matches: 21. Germline lookup yields CDR1 MDHEN and CDR2 SYDVKM. CDR3 residues: CASSFKGAKPSSDLYNEQFF. DNA for the CDR3: TGTGCCAGCAGTTTCAAGGGGGCGAAACCATCATCCGACCTATACAATGAGCAGTTCTTC.